The sequence of this TCR beta chain was determined in a study of Graves' ophthalmopathy and Graves' hyperthyroidism (dated by TCRdb to the late 2010s). The study in broad terms: Peripheral blood was collected at initial diagnosis, prior to any treatment. Following sample collection, hyperthyroidism patients were given methimazole at a starting dose of 30 mg daily, and ophthalmopathy patients were given high-dose intravenous methylprednisolone. An independent validation cohort comprised roughly 20 hyperthyroidism patients and over 15 patients who later progressed from hyperthyroidism to ophthalmopathy. The study used signatures of the TCR beta repertoire to tell Graves' ophthalmopathy apart from Graves' hyperthyroidism and to predict which patients would progress to ophthalmopathy. A discovery set of about 99 patients (43 ophthalmopathy, about 59 stable hyperthyroidism) was enrolled to explore V-J signatures distinguishing ophthalmopathy from hyperthyroidism. In total, 135 blood samples were TCR-sequenced: fewer than 50 ophthalmopathy, 80 or so hyperthyroidism and about 17 hyperthyroidism-to-ophthalmopathy patients. In five to seven hyperthyroidism patients, T-cell repertoires of thyroid tissue and blood were compared.

TCR beta CDR3 regions were amplified from RNA transcripts for repertoire sequencing. The first round was an RT-PCR using HTBI primers with the Qiagen OneStep RT-PCR kit, and this first round was followed by a second-round multiplex PCR, then size selection and purification. The libraries underwent paired-end sequencing with 100 bp reads on an Illumina HiSeq2000. In the original analysis: SOAPnuke was used to process the reads, throwing out any read that had adapters, had uncalled bases, had a mean Phred below 15, or lacked an exact constant-primer or identifier match. COPE v1.2.5 was used to merge high-quality paired reads. Unique nucleotide sequences were defined as clonotypes and aligned to IMGT TRB V, D and J references using MiTCR v1.1. Analysis was restricted to V-J combinations with a frequency above 0.0001, which covered approximately 99% of repertoires. A TCR clonal expansion and chaos score per V-J combination was defined as the ratio of F50 clonal expansion to chaos observed in the TCRdist matrix. Welch's t-statistics and random forest were used to reduce the features to 10 to 15 V-J combinations, which were then used as input to a naive Bayes classifier. Thyroid-blood repertoire similarity was quantified with the Morisita-Horn index. TCRdb trimmed the raw reads at Q25, called clones with MiXCR and kept productive beta chains. Here each entry gathers all rows of one CDR3 protein and keeps the most common genes and DNA. The V and J calls reflect TCRdb's pipeline rather than the authors' work. This sample comprises around 670,000 distinct CDR3 sequences, approximately 40% of them detected only once. The ten largest clonotypes hold 40% to 45% of the sample.

Summary of the overall study and its limitations: No statistical method was used to set the sample size in advance, and the investigators knew which group each participant was assigned to. In validation, the model predicted ophthalmopathy progression with about 70% sensitivity and approximately 78% specificity; about a dozen predicted patients were CT-confirmed with GO in a median of approximately six months. In cross-validation, the 13-signature model distinguished ophthalmopathy from stable hyperthyroidism with around 90% sensitivity and about 81% specificity, while in the test set the corresponding values were around 79% and 71%. Most expanded thyroid clonotypes with a frequency above 0.001 also appeared in blood, which suggests that blood repertoires may reflect the immune response in the thyroid.

There are 16 amino acids in the CDR3, from cysteine to phenylalanine inclusive. The only DNA kept is the CDR3, 48 bases in frame from the first base. Sequences SGDLS (CDR1) and YYNGEE (CDR2) are obtained from the germline V gene. A distance of 21 bases separates the germline ends of V and J, which lose 6 bases and 6 bases respectively. Ophthalmopathy patients were characterized by moderately to severely active disease, a Clinical Activity Score of at least 3, a NOSPECS grade of at least 4, and a disease duration under 3 months. Patients with other autoimmune diseases, uncontrolled infections, pregnancy or lactation were excluded from the study. Diagnosis was based on clinical symptoms, serum thyroxine, TRAb, thyroid ultrasound and orbital computed tomography. Ficoll-Paque density gradient centrifugation was used to isolate PBMCs from about 10 ml of fresh peripheral blood. Trizol reagent was used to extract the total RNA, and its quality was then checked on an Agilent 2100 Bioanalyzer.

Note on this clonotype: Its antigen is unknown. No quality values exist for individual bases; no much larger clone is one base distant.

The sequencing sample was made of peripheral blood. This receptor was taken from an adult man with Graves' ophthalmopathy. Rearrangement joined TRBV9 to TRBJ2-2; the D call is possibly TRBD1 or TRBD2, each sharing 5 bases. The encoded CDR3 is CASTTLGTPDPGELFF. The nucleotide sequence reads as follows: TGTGCCAGCACCACATTGGGGACCCCGGACCCCGGGGAGCTGTTTTTT.